These 21 T cell receptor beta chains were sequenced from one sample in a study of CXCR3-negative and CXCR3-positive naive CD8 T cells. TRB cDNA was prepared as libraries by UMI-labeled 5' RACE. TCRdb reworked the 5' RACE reads into one entry per CDR3 protein, no DNA. This listing includes 69,000 or so distinct CDR3 sequences. The source material was naive CXCR3- CD8+ T cells from blood. Regarding subset: CD45RO-CCR7+CD27+CD95- naive CD8+ T cells lacking CXCR3 (TNR3-). Source of these receptors: a human donor in good health. Some clones in this sample may be carry-over from other donors' samples.

This chain's CDR3 is CASSQDASAIYEQYF. V gene TRBV4-2 combines with J gene TRBJ2-7; TCRdb indicates TRBD2, and absent DNA this call remains unverified. Germline loops: CDR1 LGHNA, CDR2 YNFKEQ. The CDR3 is 15 amino acids.

V and J are TRBV12-3 or TRBV12-4 and TRBJ2-7; the D call from TCRdb, TRBD1, cannot be confirmed without DNA. The CDR3 totals 16 residues. The CDR3 is CASSPGTGDGIYEQYF.

The chain uses TRBV7-9 and TRBJ2-5; lacking DNA, the TRBD1 call made by TCRdb goes unchecked. The CDR3 loop spans 15 amino acids. Germline CDR1 is SEHNR and CDR2 is FQNEAQ (reference sequence). The CDR3 sequence is CASSFHLDRVETQYF.

The chain recombines TRBV6-5 with TRBJ2-1; without DNA, the TCRdb call of TRBD2 cannot be checked. From germline, CDR1 is MNHEY and CDR2 SVGAGI. The CDR3 has 20 residues. The CDR3 loop reads CASSLNWGLAQYNTYNEQFF.

The CDR3 region is CASSLSGNSGNTIYF. The V and J genes are TRBV27 and TRBJ1-3. This CDR3 is built from 15 residues. From germline, CDR1 is MNHEY and CDR2 SMNVEV (reference sequence).

The chain combines TRBV5-1 with TRBJ2-3; the TCRdb call, TRBD2, lacks DNA for checking. Germline assignment: CDR1 SGHRS and CDR2 YFSETQ. This CDR3 has 19 amino acids. CDR3 loop: CASSFWAIGVAGSTDTQYF.

The V gene is TRBV28, the J gene TRBJ2-1; the TRBD2 assignment by TCRdb is unverifiable without DNA. The CDR3 has 13 amino acids. CDR1 MDHEN and CDR2 SYDVKM come from the germline V gene. The CDR3 loop is CASSWGVRNEQFF.

V is TRBV7-3 and J is TRBJ2-1. Germline CDR1 SGHTA, CDR2 FQGTGA. The CDR3 consists of 12 residues. CDR3 region: CASRGEGDEQFF.

The rearrangement links TRBV6-2 or TRBV6-3 to TRBJ2-2; the TCRdb D gene call, TRBD1, has no DNA to confirm it. This CDR3 comprises 14 residues. The V gene's germline CDR1 is MNHEY and CDR2 SVGEGT. The CDR3 reads CASTPHGGAGELFF.

The chain employs TRBV7-2 and TRBJ2-7; TCRdb's D gene call, TRBD1, goes unchecked for lack of DNA. CDR3 length equals 14 residues. Germline V gives CDR1 SGHTA, CDR2 FQGNSA. The CDR3 is CASSTPAARYEQYF. The whole variable domain, filled in from reference TRBV7-2 and TRBJ2-7, reads GAGVSQSPSNKVTEKGKDVELRCDPISGHTALYWYRQSLGQGLEFLIYFQGNSAPDKSGLPSDRFSAERTGGSVSTLTIQRTQQEDSAVYLCASSTPAARYEQYFGPGTRLTVT.

V gene TRBV6-4 combines with J gene TRBJ2-3; TCRdb's assignment of TRBD1 cannot be checked, as there is no DNA. CDR3 length: 15 amino acids. Germline V CDR1 and CDR2: MRHNA, SNTAGT. CDR3 protein: CASSDDSGATDTQYF.

The V gene is TRBV5-1, the J gene TRBJ2-1. CDR1 SGHRS and CDR2 YFSETQ come from the germline V gene. The CDR3 loop spans 14 amino acids. This CDR3 is CASRAGDSYNEQFF.

This chain connects TRBV29-1 to TRBJ2-7; no DNA is available, so the TRBD2 call from TCRdb remains unchecked. Germline lookup yields CDR1 SQVTM and CDR2 ANQGSEA. This CDR3 is built from 13 residues. The CDR3 spells CSVVTSQGYEQYF.

This chain uses TRBV29-1 with TRBJ2-5. Germline loops: CDR1 SQVTM, CDR2 ANQGSEA. This CDR3 contains 13 residues. CDR3 loop: CSVELERQETQYF.

The gene calls are TRBV2 and TRBJ2-1; TCRdb returns TRBD2, unconfirmable since there is no DNA. The CDR3 is 18 residues long. Germline lookup yields CDR1 SNHLY and CDR2 FYNNEI. CDR3 residues: CASSGDREESGRDDEQFF. Using reference TRBV2 and TRBJ2-1 for the parts outside the CDR3, the full variable domain is EPEVTQTPSHQVTQMGQEVILRCVPISNHLYFYWYRQILGQKVEFLVSFYNNEISEKSEIFDDQFSVERPDGSNFTLKIRSTKLEDSAMYFCASSGDREESGRDDEQFFGPGTRLTVL.

The chain recombines TRBV7-2 with TRBJ2-3; the TCRdb call, TRBD2, lacks DNA for checking. There are 17 residues in the CDR3. Germline assignment: CDR1 SGHTA and CDR2 FQGNSA. The CDR3 spells CASSFSSRDRLGDTQYF.

V is TRBV5-6 and J is TRBJ2-7; the TCRdb call, TRBD2, lacks DNA for checking. Germline V gene sequence: CDR1 SGHDT, CDR2 YYEEEE. CDR3 size: 16 residues. The CDR3 sequence is CASSLSSSGNTYEQYF.

The V call is TRBV29-1, the J call TRBJ2-5; the D call from TCRdb, TRBD1, cannot be confirmed without DNA. The CDR3 spans 16 residues. Looked up from germline, CDR1 is SQVTM and CDR2 is ANQGSEA. This CDR3 is CSVEGADRGLVETQYF.

The genes are TRBV6-6 and TRBJ1-1. CDR3 length equals 15 residues. Germline loops: CDR1 MNHNY, CDR2 SVGAGI (reference sequence). The CDR3 loop is CASSPSGSLDTEAFF.

The V and J genes are TRBV20-1 and TRBJ1-5; TCRdb outputs TRBD1, but without DNA this stays unchecked. The CDR3 length is 15 residues. The germline CDR1 and CDR2 sequences are DFQATT and SNEGSKA (reference sequence). This CDR3 is CSARGRGTINQPQHF.

The chain joins TRBV7-9 to TRBJ2-7; TCRdb proposes TRBD2, but this gene call is untestable without DNA. CDR3 length equals 17 residues. CDR1 and CDR2 from the germline V gene are SEHNR and FQNEAQ (reference sequence). The chain's CDR3 is CASSIQGLAGGNYEQYF.